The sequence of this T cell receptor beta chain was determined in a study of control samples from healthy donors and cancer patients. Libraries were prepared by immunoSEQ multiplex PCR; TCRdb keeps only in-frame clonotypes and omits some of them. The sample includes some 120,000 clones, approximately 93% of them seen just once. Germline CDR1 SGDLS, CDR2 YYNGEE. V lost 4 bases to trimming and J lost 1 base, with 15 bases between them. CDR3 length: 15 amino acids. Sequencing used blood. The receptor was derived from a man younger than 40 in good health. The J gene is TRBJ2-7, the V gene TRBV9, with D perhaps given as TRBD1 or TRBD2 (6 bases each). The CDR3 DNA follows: TGTGCCAGCAGCCCCTTCCGGGGGCAATCCTACGAGCAGTACTTC. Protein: CASSPFRGQSYEQYF.